This T cell receptor (beta chain) comes out of a study of cytomegalovirus exposure and HLA in healthy donors. Regarding the study as a whole: Specificity of three CMV-associated chains for CMV antigens was verified in vitro. Overall, some 160 TCR beta chains were annotated as cytomegalovirus-associated. Reportedly, cytomegalovirus status was diagnosed with high sensitivity and specificity.

Note on this clone: Its specificity is not known.

Assay: immunoSEQ multiplex PCR; the TCRdb copy retains only in-frame clones and omits some. The table has 73,000 or so clones, about 93% seen once; the top ten hold roughly 3.2%. This CDR3 comprises 15 residues. The V and J ends lost 1 base and 8 bases, in that order; junction bases with no gene match: 3. Looked up from germline, CDR1 is LGHNA and CDR2 is YNFKEQ. The sample consisted of PBMCs. This sequence joins TRBV4-2 and TRBJ2-1; 12 nucleotides agree with TRBD2. This clonotype originated in a woman aged 18-35 years in good health and CMV-seropositive. As DNA, the CDR3 is TGTGCCAGCAGCCAAGCTAGCGGGAGGGCCTATGAGCAGTTCTTC. It is translated as CASSQASGRAYEQFF.